The next 3 T cell receptor beta chains were all read from a single sample in a study of shared clonotypes between healthy human individuals (dated by TCRdb to about 2020). Library generation was performed with the immunoSEQ multiplex PCR assay. Not all clones reach the TCRdb copy of this immuneACCESS table, which keeps in-frame sequences only. Checked studies attribute under half of the gap to unresolved V genes and leave the rest unexplained. For this sample there are about 680,000 clones; around 72% appear just once. Jointly, the top ten make up about 1.8% of the sample. Sequenced sample: memory CD4+ T cells sorted from blood. The cell subset or site label of this sample denotes: CD45RA-negative fraction. The receptor source for this set is a woman aged 25 to 45 in good health.

The chain combines TRBV5-1 with TRBJ2-3; 9 nucleotides match TRBD2. From germline, CDR1 is SGHRS and CDR2 YFSETQ. The CDR3 consists of 18 residues. The ends lost 5 bases at V and 1 base at J; junction bases unmatched: 14. Here the CDR3 DNA reads TGCGCCAGCAGGGATGGGGGATTAGCGGGAGTGCGCACAGATACGCAGTATTTT. Translated, it gives CASRDGGLAGVRTDTQYF.

The gene calls are TRBV29-1 and TRBJ2-3; a possible D gene is TRBD2 (5 bases). V was cut by 3 bases and J by 4 bases, with 11 bases left in between. The germline CDR1 and CDR2 sequences are SQVTM and ANQGSEA. The CDR3 covers 13 residues. The CDR3: CSVEVGAADTQYF. In DNA, the CDR3 is TGCAGCGTTGAGGTGGGAGCCGCAGATACGCAGTATTTT.

This clone was observed once. The chain has TRBV11-2 and TRBJ1-2; D perhaps matches TRBD1 (6 bases). The CDR3 length is 14 residues. Germline CDR1 and CDR2: SGHAT and FQNNGV. V lost 5 bases to trimming and J lost 5 bases, with 15 bases between them. CDR3 protein: CASSPRTAKYGYTF. CDR3 in DNA: TGTGCCAGCAGCCCTCGGACAGCGAAGTATGGCTACACCTTC.